The entry below describes one T cell receptor (beta chain). Only a few counts were recorded for this clone. Its antigen is not yet known. Base qualities are not provided; no much larger clone lies one nucleotide away. The cohort comprised approximately 700 healthy bone marrow donors. At the time of sampling, every cohort member was nominally healthy, though immune exposures that went unrecorded were likely present. The donor tested CMV seronegative, placing the donor among the 350 to 400 seronegative members of the cohort. Each donor provided a peripheral blood sample, and peripheral blood mononuclear cells were used for TCR beta sequencing. The Qiagen DNeasy Blood Extraction Kit was used to extract genomic DNA from the blood cell samples. The sample belongs to a study of cytomegalovirus exposure and HLA in healthy donors (TCRdb year 2017). Background on the whole study: According to an earlier analysis of several hundred of the donors, 150 million to 200 million T cells yielded over 90 million unique TCR beta sequences and approximately 300 Gb of sequence data. An early release that covered roughly 600 HLA-typed donors contained approximately 300 gigabases of sequencing data and 85 million to 100 million unique TCR sequences. Of the approximately 400 genotyped donors, around 81% fell in the genetic ancestry cluster associated with self-reported Caucasian donors. The study aimed to test whether signatures of past pathogen exposure could be identified by cataloging public T cell receptors. The study profiled the T cell repertoires of 500 to 800 subjects by immunosequencing and related them to cytomegalovirus serostatus. A separate validation cohort of roughly 110 different subjects was used in addition to the approximately 700-subject first cohort. The study combined high-throughput TCR immunosequencing, statistical association of individual TCRs with disease status, and machine learning to predict cytomegalovirus infection status. A later analysis re-examined previously published TCR beta repertoires from about 700 donors and added high-resolution HLA genotyping to investigate patterns of TCR occurrence. In the later analysis, no new phenotypic data were used to find candidate immune exposures; instead, reliance was placed on TCR beta sequences and their occurrence across donors. An earlier analysis of 587 of the donors used high-throughput TCR beta sequencing to judge whether each TCR beta V gene segment behaved as functional or pseudogenic. Donor age, sex, ethnicity and CMV serostatus were collected together with the repertoire data. A later genetic analysis used genome-wide SNP genotypes for about 65% of the roughly 700 donors, treating that subset as a discovery cohort. Every repertoire in the discovery cohort had been generated on one and the same sequencing platform. HLA typing included class I and class II loci at four-digit resolution. Typing coverage varied by locus: about 620-630 donors for A, B, C, DRB1 and DQB1; roughly 520 for DQA1; more than 600 for DPA1; about 450 for DPB1. About five DR-DQ haplotypes were handled as single units for association and clustering because linkage in the cohort was strong. Among several hundred genotyped donors of the cohort, an average of roughly 230,000 unique TCR beta nucleotide sequences was sequenced per donor, of which approximately 18% were non-productive.

Here is what the overall study found, with its caveats: Most TCR sequences were seen in very few donors, while some public TCRs were found in many individuals. Three of the identified cytomegalovirus-associated TCR beta chains were confirmed in vitro to be specific for cytomegalovirus antigens. When HLA alleles, especially DR and DQ, strongly co-occurred, attributing TCR associations to individual alleles was difficult. In this cohort, only TCR beta chains were sequenced, and detectable features were limited by the absence of alpha or paired-chain data. The study gave a list of about 160 TCR beta chains associated with cytomegalovirus. The classifier was reported to diagnose cytomegalovirus status with high specificity and sensitivity in both the original cohort and the validation cohort. Over 15 rarely observed V segments, including chromosome 9 orphons, were excluded from the earlier analysis of several hundred of the donors because counts were too low. Compared with the 666-donor mean, donors in an Asian-associated ancestry cluster had fewer N-insertions in productive TCRs, according to a later genetic analysis. A group of highly shared sequence variants was considered likely to be a technical artifact of the sequencing pipeline. The authors suggested that the approach could potentially be extended to other disease states and immunological phenotypes. HLA typing was unavailable for some donors at each locus, so association tests used only the typed subset. An earlier analysis of roughly 570 of the donors showed that most TCR beta V segments appeared in productive rearrangements either about 87% or about 30% of the time, which broadly matched IMGT annotations. Immune exposure information for the cohort was limited to CMV serostatus. A further reported finding was that TCR beta sequences accurately predicted the HLA-A and HLA-B alleles for most subjects in the first cohort. In a later analysis, more than 15,000 TCR beta sequences were associated with specific HLA alleles at a false discovery rate of 0.05. A later analysis found that HLA-associated TCR beta chains were more clonally expanded and had lower generation probabilities than equally common non-associated chains. According to a later analysis, parvovirus B19, influenza, CMV and Epstein-Barr virus appeared linked to several top co-occurrence clusters. According to a later analysis, most CMV-associated TCR beta chains appeared to be HLA-restricted, and the HLA associations seemed to be driven largely by CMV exposure. A later analysis found that TCR association rates varied across HLA loci, with DRB1 alleles showing the most associated TCRs and HLA-C alleles the fewest. In a later genetic analysis, a missense DCLRE1C variant was associated with V-gene and J-gene trimming of TCR beta chains, and the association was replicated in an independent cohort. Correlated functional status among segregating V segments might reflect linkage disequilibrium, but an unknown experimental factor could not be ruled out. Presence/absence analyses assumed roughly uniform sequencing depth across donors, an assumption that may not hold.

The library was generated by the immunoSEQ multiplex PCR assay. A mixture of 60 forward primers for TCR Vbeta segments and 13 reverse primers for TCR Jbeta segments was used in the multiplex PCR. The CDR3 region of rearranged TCR beta genes was amplified from genomic DNA by a multiplex PCR assay. The amplified TCR beta libraries were sequenced on the Illumina HiSeq System as 87-base-pair reads. The original pipeline was this. Across the roughly 700 repertoires, a later analysis counted 80 million or so unique TCR beta chains, approximately 12 million of which were shared by at least two donors. Raw reads were error-corrected and collapsed into unique sequences with a nearest-neighbor algorithm that merged closely related sequences to remove PCR and sequencing errors. V, D and J gene segments were assigned by aligning CDR3 sequences to IMGT reference sequences. For a sequence to be retained, a match of at least six nucleotides to both a V gene segment and a J gene segment was required. Rearrangements were called productive when the CDR3 lacked stop codons and stayed in frame with V and J; all others were non-productive. Following IMGT convention, CDR3 was defined as the stretch from the second conserved V-encoded cysteine to the conserved J-encoded phenylalanine. The earlier analysis of 500 to 600 of the donors excluded sequences that lacked an unambiguous match to a single V gene segment. An earlier analysis of approximately 590 of the donors classified V segments as functional when productive rearrangements were above 56.7% and as segregating when the standard deviation between donors was above 5%. A statistical classification framework was built to diagnose cytomegalovirus status from the catalog of TCR beta chain sequences. In a later analysis, TCR nucleotide sequences were compared against IMGT/GENE-DB human TR gene sequences so that V and J genes could be assigned. In a later analysis, CDR3 sequences and most-parsimonious VDJ recombination scenarios were assigned using the TCRdist pipeline. A later analysis defined each TCR beta chain by its CDR3 amino acid sequence plus V-gene family, and excluded reads lacking a unique V-gene family. In a later analysis, around 650 highly shared, low-generation-probability nucleotide sequences were removed to address suspected cross-contamination and a sequencing artifact. A later analysis calculated a clonal expansion index for each public chain from normalized within-repertoire ranks of inferred template counts. In a later analysis, generation probabilities were computed using a VDJ recombination model fitted to out-of-frame rearrangements, and the results were checked against IGoR. Hypergeometric tests were used in a later analysis to score TCR-TCR, TCR-HLA and TCR-CMV co-occurrence, with a repertoire-size bias correction applied to the TCR pairs. In a later analysis, false discovery rates were estimated by permuting HLA or CMV assignments 20 times. In a later analysis, co-occurring TCRs were grouped using DBSCAN, and TCRdist sequence similarity was added for clustering within HLA-allele-positive subsets. Co-occurrence clustering excluded repertoires with fewer than 30,000 or more than 120,000 public chains, plus five with anomalous nucleotide sharing. What TCRdb holds here is the immuneACCESS table cut down to in-frame rearrangements. Part of the clones is not present; checked against another copy, under half of the missing clones reflect an unresolved V gene, and the others are unexplained. Clone size and V and J calls were adopted from that table, with D and trimming inferred from the DNA. Recorded for this sample are about 120,000 clones; roughly a tenth of them occurred a single time. The top ten clonotypes cover over 2.5% of the sample.

Input material: PBMCs. This clonotype was sampled from a man under 40 in good health and CMV-seronegative.

The CDR3 region reads CASSDTTVTEQYF. The DNA is as follows: TGCGCCAGCAGCGACACGACAGTAACTGAGCAGTACTTC. In this chain, TRBV10-2 is recombined with TRBJ2-7; 5 matching bases give a weak D call of TRBD1. From the cysteine through the phenylalanine, the CDR3 covers 13 amino acids. Of the read, only the CDR3 DNA is kept; its 39 bases are in frame from base 1. CDR1 WSHSY and CDR2 SAAADI were looked up in the germline V gene. V loses 6 bases, J loses 7 bases, and the germline ends lie 16 bases apart.